Listed below are T cell receptor beta chains from one sample, sequenced in a study of cytomegalovirus exposure and HLA in healthy donors. The table came from immunoSEQ multiplex PCR; TCRdb's copy has only in-frame clones and leaves some out. The data hold under 150,000 clones, with 50% to 65% observed a single time. The sequencing input was PBMCs. These receptors originate from a woman in her thirties or forties in good health and CMV-seropositive. CDR3s include the opening cysteine and the closing phenylalanine or tryptophan. D genes are given only for firm matches. For some rows the clone size is stated as once, few or many, or as a class when expanded; others skip it.

cdr3_aa cdr3_nt d_call clone_size j_call v_call
CASSERGGSNQPQHF TGTGCCAGCAGTGAAAGGGGAGGCAGCAATCAGCCCCAGCATTTT . few TRBJ1-5 TRBV6-1
CASSQETGGLEAFF TGCGCCAGCAGCCAGGAGACAGGGGGCCTTGAAGCTTTCTTT TRBD1 . TRBJ1-1 TRBV4-3
CASRAGGQPQHF TGTGCCAGCCGGGCAGGAGGTCAGCCCCAGCATTTT . . TRBJ1-5 TRBV27
CASRDRVGDQPQHF TGTGCCAGCCGAGACAGGGTTGGGGATCAGCCCCAGCATTTT TRBD1 . TRBJ1-5 TRBV27
CASSLGGGPYEQYF TGTGCCAGCAGCTTGGGGGGGGGCCCCTACGAGCAGTACTTC . . TRBJ2-7 TRBV11-2
CASSSDRGTYEQYF TGTGCCAGCAGTTCCGACAGAGGTACCTACGAGCAGTACTTC . . TRBJ2-7 TRBV2
CASSSSGRFTEQYF TGTGCCAGCAGTAGTAGCGGGAGGTTTACCGAGCAGTACTTC TRBD2 . TRBJ2-7 TRBV27
CSVEDPGQLAGEKQYF TGCAGCGTTGAAGATCCTGGGCAACTAGCGGGAGAGAAACAGTACTTC TRBD2 . TRBJ2-7 TRBV29-1
CAWSMGQGILFF TGTGCCTGGAGTATGGGACAGGGGATATTGTTCTTC TRBD1 . TRBJ2-1 TRBV30
CASSLHRGGEKLFF TGTGCCAGCAGCTTACACAGGGGAGGCGAAAAACTGTTTTTT TRBD1 . TRBJ1-4 TRBV7-6
CASSPNTGYEQYF TGCGCCAGCAGCCCCAACACGGGGTACGAGCAGTACTTC . . TRBJ2-7 TRBV4-1
CASRTANSGPYGYTF TGTGCCAGCAGGACAGCTAATTCCGGGCCGTATGGCTACACCTTC . . TRBJ1-2 TRBV19
CASSTRGDPGQNYGYTF TGTGCCAGCAGTACCCGAGGTGATCCGGGACAGAACTATGGCTACACCTTC TRBD1 . TRBJ1-2 TRBV27
CASSRDLISQAFF TGTGCCAGCAGCCGAGACCTCATCAGCCAGGCGTTCTTC . few TRBJ2-1 TRBV14
CASSQDQIGTGGKKGEQYF TGCGCCAGCAGCCAAGATCAAATTGGGACAGGGGGCAAGAAGGGCGAGCAGTACTTC TRBD1 . TRBJ2-7 TRBV4-1
CASSPRTGELFF TGTGCCAGCAGCCCCCGGACCGGGGAGCTGTTTTTT . few TRBJ2-2 TRBV7-3
CASRSSGRYTDTQYF TGTGCCAGCCGTTCTAGCGGGAGGTACACAGATACGCAGTATTTT TRBD2 . TRBJ2-3 TRBV28
CASSQDRVRGEAYEQYF TGCGCCAGCAGCCAAGATAGAGTTCGAGGGGAGGCCTACGAGCAGTACTTC . . TRBJ2-7 TRBV4-3
CAISEGLSTDTQYF TGTGCCATCAGTGAGGGACTGTCCACAGATACGCAGTATTTT . . TRBJ2-3 TRBV10-3
CASSDRVNQPQHF TGTGCCAGCAGTGACAGGGTAAATCAGCCCCAGCATTTT . once TRBJ1-5 TRBV25-1
CASSPPTRVSENTGELFF TGCGCCAGCAGCCCCCCGACTAGGGTGAGCGAGAACACCGGGGAGCTGTTTTTT . . TRBJ2-2 TRBV4-1
CATSGTDFGPNYGYTF TGTGCCACCTCCGGGACAGACTTCGGACCGAACTATGGCTACACCTTC TRBD1 . TRBJ1-2 TRBV28
CASSLSGGGAAEAFF TGTGCCAGCAGCTTGTCGGGAGGGGGCGCGGCTGAAGCTTTCTTT TRBD1 . TRBJ1-1 TRBV5-8
CASSPGGLAGVNEQFF TGTGCCAGCAGCCCAGGGGGACTAGCGGGAGTTAATGAGCAGTTCTTC TRBD2 . TRBJ2-1 TRBV7-2
CASSINWSSGTGSYEQYF TGTGCCAGTAGTATAAATTGGAGTAGCGGGACCGGTTCCTACGAGCAGTACTTC TRBD2 . TRBJ2-7 TRBV19
CASSEWGAMYEQYF TGTGCCAGCAGTGAATGGGGCGCGATGTACGAGCAGTACTTC . few TRBJ2-7 TRBV2
CASSLDAGQTNEKLFF TGCGCCAGCAGCTTGGATGCTGGCCAGACTAATGAAAAACTGTTTTTT . . TRBJ1-4 TRBV5-1
CASSRGGGDNEKLFF TGTGCCAGCAGTAGGGGTGGGGGGGATAATGAAAAACTGTTTTTT . . TRBJ1-4 TRBV27